These 13 T cell receptor beta chains originate from one sample sequenced in a study of shared clonotypes between healthy human individuals (dated by TCRdb to about 2020). To prepare the library, the immunoSEQ multiplex PCR assay was applied. Sourced from immuneACCESS, this table was stored by TCRdb with only in-frame sequences that have V and J called. A share of the clones is absent; for the studies checked, an unresolved V gene accounts for under half, and the remainder has no known explanation. The sample table lists under 2,500,000 clones, under 97% of them with a count of one. Roughly 0.13% of the sample goes to the ten largest clones. The sequenced material came from naive CD4+ T cells sorted from blood. The intended sense of this specimen's cell subset or site label: CD45RA+ positively selected. These receptors were collected from a man aged 18 to 29 in good health.

V and J are TRBV5-1 and TRBJ2-7; 13 bases line up with TRBD2. The V gene's germline CDR1 is SGHRS and CDR2 YFSETQ. The CDR3 is made up of 15 amino acids. The J segment lost 5 bases and the V segment lost 4 bases, leaving 6 bases of the junction unmatched. The CDR3 protein is CASSQGLAGNNEQYF. The CDR3 coding sequence is TGCGCCAGCAGCCAGGGACTAGCGGGAAACAACGAGCAGTACTTC.

The rearrangement joins TRBV30 to TRBJ2-7; perhaps D is TRBD1 or TRBD2 (5 bases each). Trimming removed 0 bases at V and 6 bases at J, with 18 bases between. The germline CDR1 and CDR2 sequences are GTSNPN and SVGIG (reference sequence). The CDR3 has 15 residues. The CDR3 is CAWSVKGTRRSEQYF. CDR3 sequence (DNA): TGTGCCTGGAGTGTAAAGGGGACCCGACGGAGCGAGCAGTACTTC.

The genes are TRBV6-5 and TRBJ2-3; 8 positions match TRBD1. CDR1 MNHEY and CDR2 SVGAGI come from the germline V gene. The CDR3 has 14 amino acids. The V and J ends lost 4 bases and 6 bases, in that order; junction bases with no gene match: 6. CDR3 sequence reads: CASSSGQAGDTQYF. In DNA, the CDR3 is TGTGCCAGCAGTTCGGGACAGGCGGGGGATACGCAGTATTTT.

The chain uses TRBV5-1 and TRBJ2-1; 7 bases line up with TRBD1. J gave up 4 bases and V 4 bases, and 14 bases lay outside the gene matches. Germline V gene data show CDR1 as SGHRS and CDR2 as YFSETQ. The CDR3 totals 17 residues. The CDR3 DNA sequence: TGCGCCAGCAGCCCACCCCTCGCGACAGGGACATACAATGAGCAGTTCTTC. This translates into CASSPPLATGTYNEQFF.

The chain combines TRBV2 with TRBJ2-6; the D is unclear. Trimming took 6 bases from V and 1 from J, leaving 7 bases between them. The germline CDR1 and CDR2 sequences are SNHLY and FYNNEI. This CDR3 is built from 14 residues. The CDR3 sequence: CASRGISGANVLTF. The CDR3 coding sequence is TGTGCCAGCAGAGGGATTTCTGGGGCCAACGTCCTGACTTTC.

Note on this clone: The same CDR3 is also encoded by other DNA sequences in this sample. V usage is TRBV5-1 and J usage is TRBJ1-5; no firm D call. This CDR3 has 15 residues. The germline V and J ends were trimmed by 0 bases and 2 bases, with 9 bases remaining between them. The germline V gene has CDR1 SGHRS and CDR2 YFSETQ. This CDR3 reads CASSLETGGNQPQHF. CDR3 coding DNA: TGCGCCAGCAGCTTGGAAACCGGGGGCAATCAGCCCCAGCATTTT. Full variable domain (outside the CDR3, taken from reference TRBV5-1 and TRBJ1-5): KAGVTQTPRYLIKTRGQQVTLSCSPISGHRSVSWYQQTPGQGLQFLFEYFSETQRNKGNFPGRFSGRQFSNSRSEMNVSTLELGDSALYLCASSLETGGNQPQHFGDGTRLSIL.

Concerning this clone itself: Other nucleotide sequences in the sample specify the same CDR3. The rearrangement uses TRBV9 and TRBJ1-3; perhaps TRBD1 as D (5 bases). The germline V gene has CDR1 SGDLS and CDR2 YYNGEE. Trimming left V 0 bases short and J 4 bases short, with 8 bases between. The CDR3 covers 14 residues. For the CDR3, the DNA is TGTGCCAGCAGCGTAGGAGGGGAGGGAAACACCATATATTTT. Residues: CASSVGGEGNTIYF.

The chain combines TRBV28 with TRBJ1-2, with TRBD1 matching 7 bases. Germline assignment: CDR1 MDHEN and CDR2 SYDVKM. There are 14 residues in the CDR3. With V trimmed by 6 bases and J by 4 bases, 8 bases remained unmatched. The CDR3 reads CASRRTGDAYGYTF. Here the CDR3 DNA reads TGTGCCAGCAGGCGAACAGGGGACGCCTATGGCTACACCTTC.

The genes are TRBV6-1 and TRBJ1-2; D possibly corresponds to TRBD1 (6 bases). The CDR3 is made up of 13 amino acids. From germline, CDR1 is MNHNS and CDR2 SASEGT. V was trimmed by 5 bases and J by 0 bases, leaving 7 bases between them. The CDR3 bases are TGTGCCAGCAGTCGACAGGCTAACTATGGCTACACCTTC. Protein: CASSRQANYGYTF.

J is TRBJ2-7 and V is TRBV6-5, with 8 bases lining up with TRBD2. Per germline, CDR1 MNHEY and CDR2 SVGAGI. The junction had 3 bases not matched to a gene; V was cut back by 5 bases and J by 0 bases. This CDR3 comprises 14 residues. The CDR3 region is CASSGSGGSYEQYF. The DNA of the CDR3 is TGTGCCAGCAGTGGGAGCGGGGGCTCCTACGAGCAGTACTTC.

This clone was detected once. The chain links TRBV27 to TRBJ1-5; D not certain. Germline values: CDR1 MNHEY, CDR2 SMNVEV (reference sequence). This CDR3 has 13 amino acids. Trimming stripped 5 bases from V and 4 bases from J, with 9 bases between. For the CDR3, the DNA is TGTGCCAGCAGTATGACCTATAATCAGCCCCAGCATTTT. This encodes CASSMTYNQPQHF.

The chain joins TRBV7-3 to TRBJ1-1; TRBD1 might be the D (5 bases). CDR3 length equals 13 residues. V was trimmed by 4 bases and J by 3 bases, leaving 9 bases between them. Germline assignment: CDR1 SGHTA and CDR2 FQGTGA. The CDR3 region is CASSSQVYTEAFF. The CDR3 nucleotides read TGTGCCAGCAGCTCACAGGTCTACACTGAAGCTTTCTTT.

The genes are TRBV19 and TRBJ1-2; 12 bases fit TRBD1. V lost 6 bases, J lost 3 bases, and 11 bases stayed unmatched. The CDR3 length is 17 residues. Germline V lookup: CDR1 LNHDA, CDR2 SQIVND (reference sequence). CDR3 DNA: TGTGCCAGTAGGAGGGGACAGGGGGCCTTATACGACTATGGCTACACCTTC. Translated, it gives CASRRGQGALYDYGYTF.